These 20 T cell receptor beta chains were all obtained from the same sample, sequenced in a study of CD8 T cells in ankylosing spondylitis. Using its own MiXCR run on the 5' RACE reads, TCRdb lists one record per CDR3 protein. The sample comprises roughly 240,000 distinct CDR3 sequences, roughly a third of which are singletons, and about 4.2% rests with the top ten. The sequenced sample consisted of blood, either unsorted or a sorted T cell fraction (not recorded which). These receptors all stem from a male donor with ankylosing spondylitis or in good health (not recorded which).

The table lists this clonotype with a few counts. The gene calls are TRBV20-1 and TRBJ2-1, with D hard to call. Germline CDR1 is DFQATT and CDR2 is SNEGSKA (reference sequence). The CDR3 covers 14 residues. V gave up 2 bases and J gave up 5 bases, with 13 bases separating them. The CDR3 DNA reads TGCAGTGCTAGAACAACGGTCGTGGACAATGAGCAGTTCTTC. It encodes CSARTTVVDNEQFF.

The chain employs TRBV7-2 and TRBJ2-3; TRBD2 agrees at 9 bases. Per germline, CDR1 SGHTA and CDR2 FQGNSA. This CDR3 has 16 amino acids. V was clipped by 0 bases and J by 2 bases; unmatched bases: 3. CDR3 in amino acids: CASSLALAGDTDTQYF. The CDR3, as DNA: TGTGCCAGCAGCTTAGCCTTAGCGGGGGACACAGATACGCAGTATTTT. The full variable domain, its missing parts supplied by reference TRBV7-2 and TRBJ2-3, is GAGVSQSPSNKVTEKGKDVELRCDPISGHTALYWYRQSLGQGLEFLIYFQGNSAPDKSGLPSDRFSAERTGGSVSTLTIQRTQQEDSAVYLCASSLALAGDTDTQYFGPGTRLTVL.

This clonotype was seen a few times. The chain links TRBV11-2 to TRBJ2-5, with D unclear. CDR1 is SGHAT, CDR2 FQNNGV, per germline. The V and J ends lost 1 base and 5 bases respectively, with 14 bases between them. CDR3 length: 15 residues. The chain's CDR3 is CASSLGSALGETQYF. The CDR3, as DNA: TGTGCCAGCAGCTTAGGATCGGCTCTGGGGGAGACCCAGTACTTC.

The chain is built from TRBV11-2 and TRBJ2-5, with 9 bases lining up with TRBD2. Looked up from germline, CDR1 is SGHAT and CDR2 is FQNNGV. The ends lost 3 bases at V and 2 bases at J; junction bases unmatched: 1. The CDR3 has 14 residues. CDR3 protein: CASSFLAGQETQYF. The CDR3 DNA sequence: TGTGCCAGCAGCTTCCTAGCGGGACAAGAGACCCAGTACTTC. Looking up the rest from reference TRBV11-2 and TRBJ2-5 gives the full variable domain: EAGVAQSPRYKIIEKRQSVAFWCNPISGHATLYWYQQILGQGPKLLIQFQNNGVVDDSQLPKDRFSAERLKGVDSTLKIQPAKLEDSAVYLCASSFLAGQETQYFGPGTRLLVL.

The sample holds a few counts of this clonotype. The V and J genes are TRBV3-1 and TRBJ2-3; no clear D. Germline lookup yields CDR1 LGHDT and CDR2 YNNKEL (reference sequence). With 4 bases removed from V and 0 bases from J, the gap between germline ends came to 14 bases. The CDR3 totals 16 residues. The CDR3 DNA is TGTGCCAGCAGCCGAGAAGGGATTGCTAGCACAGATACGCAGTATTTT. Translated, it gives CASSREGIASTDTQYF.

The CDR3 nucleotides read TGCAGTGCCAAGCGTGGGGGACAAACTGAAGCTTTCTTT. It yields the protein CSAKRGGQTEAFF. The chain has TRBV20-1 and TRBJ1-1; D perhaps matches TRBD1 (6 bases). The CDR3 is 13 residues long. Per the germline V gene, CDR1 is DFQATT and CDR2 is SNEGSKA (reference sequence). V was cut by 6 bases and J by 5 bases, with 16 bases left in between.

The genes are TRBV10-3 and TRBJ2-1; 9 nucleotides align to TRBD2. V gave up 10 bases and J gave up 5 bases; unmatched junction bases: 9. Germline CDR1 and CDR2: ENHRY and SYGVKD. The CDR3 totals 14 residues. This CDR3 is CATQAASGNNEQFF. The CDR3 DNA sequence: TGTGCCACACAAGCGGCTAGCGGGAACAATGAGCAGTTCTTC.

This clonotype came up a few times. The chain joins TRBV4-1 to TRBJ2-1, with D unclear. This CDR3 has 15 amino acids. Trimming removed 1 base from V and 1 base from J, with 8 bases in between. Germline-derived CDR1 and CDR2 are MGHRA and YSYEKL. This CDR3 reads CASSQGRASYNEQFF. CDR3 sequence (DNA): TGCGCCAGCAGCCAAGGAAGGGCGTCCTACAATGAGCAGTTCTTC.

The chain recombines TRBV5-1 with TRBJ1-2; no firm D call. CDR3 length: 14 amino acids. Trimming shortened V by 1 base and J by 8 bases, and 15 bases separated the two germline ends. Looked up from germline, CDR1 is SGHRS and CDR2 is YFSETQ. CDR3 DNA sequence: TGCGCCAGCAGCTTGTCCATCGGACGAGAAGGCTACACCTTC. It encodes CASSLSIGREGYTF.

This clonotype has just a few counts. The chain couples TRBV9 to TRBJ2-1; tentatively, D is TRBD1 (6 bases). The CDR3 sequence is 15 residues long. V was pared by 0 bases and J by 1 base, with 8 bases between. The V gene's germline CDR1 is SGDLS and CDR2 YYNGEE. The CDR3 region is CASSVGQGSYNEQFF. The DNA for the CDR3 is TGTGCCAGCAGCGTAGGCCAGGGGTCCTACAATGAGCAGTTCTTC.

The rearrangement links TRBV4-2 to TRBJ2-1, with TRBD2 matching over 13 bases. Trimming cost V 4 bases and J 3 bases; bases outside gene matches: 15. CDR1 and CDR2 (germline): LGHNA, YNFKEQ. The CDR3 is 20 residues long. CDR3: CASSPTPGTSGAYNYNEQFF. The CDR3, as DNA: TGTGCCAGCAGCCCAACCCCAGGGACTAGCGGGGCCTATAACTACAATGAGCAGTTCTTC.

This clonotype was observed a handful of times. V is TRBV29-1 and J is TRBJ2-1; 7 nucleotides match TRBD1. This CDR3 is built from 14 residues. From germline, CDR1 is SQVTM and CDR2 ANQGSEA. The V and J ends lost 4 bases and 3 bases, in that order; junction bases with no gene match: 6. CDR3 in DNA: TGCAGCGTTGCATCGAGGGACAGCTACAATGAGCAGTTCTTC. This encodes CSVASRDSYNEQFF.

This clonotype has just a few counts. The CDR3 protein is CASSESGGGYEQYF. The CDR3 coding sequence is TGTGCCAGCAGTGAATCAGGGGGCGGCTACGAGCAGTACTTC. V and J are TRBV25-1 and TRBJ2-7; 8 nucleotides align to TRBD1. Trimming cost V 1 base and J 3 bases; bases outside gene matches: 2. The germline gives CDR1 MGHDK, CDR2 SYGVNS. The CDR3 spans 14 residues.

The V gene is TRBV4-1, the J gene TRBJ1-2; D unresolved. CDR3 length equals 14 residues. In germline, CDR1 is MGHRA, CDR2 YSYEKL. V was clipped by 2 bases and J by 7 bases, with 14 bases between them. CDR3 bases: TGCGCCAGCAGCCAAATTAGTCCGGGAACTGGCTACACCTTC. Its translation is CASSQISPGTGYTF.

The rearrangement uses TRBV7-2 and TRBJ2-5; D uncertain. CDR1 is SGHTA and CDR2 is FQGNSA in the germline V gene. V shed 1 base and J shed 2 bases, with 14 bases lying between them. This CDR3 has 16 residues. CDR3 nucleotides: TGTGCCAGCAGCTTAGTGGCGCGGCTCCGACAAGAGACCCAGTACTTC. Its protein is CASSLVARLRQETQYF.

This clonotype has just a few counts. The chain recombines TRBV4-2 with TRBJ2-1; no clear D. This CDR3 spans 12 amino acids. Deletions cut 6 bases from V and 4 bases from J, with 7 bases between. Germline CDR1 and CDR2: LGHNA and YNFKEQ. CDR3 bases: TGTGCCAGCAGTCGAACTTACAATGAGCAGTTCTTC. Translating it yields CASSRTYNEQFF.

This clonotype appeared a few times. This chain connects TRBV4-1 to TRBJ2-1; 13 bases match TRBD2. Germline V gene sequence: CDR1 MGHRA, CDR2 YSYEKL. This CDR3 has 16 amino acids. The V and J ends lost 5 bases and 11 bases, in that order; junction bases with no gene match: 12. CDR3 loop: CASSRGLAGPIPKQFF. CDR3 in DNA: TGCGCCAGCAGCAGGGGACTAGCGGGGCCCATTCCTAAGCAGTTCTTC.

V is TRBV5-1 and J is TRBJ2-1, with D unclear. With 7 bases removed from V and 5 bases from J, the gap between germline ends came to 10 bases. Germline CDR1 is SGHRS and CDR2 is YFSETQ. The CDR3 covers 12 residues. The CDR3 is CASRFNDNEQFF. The CDR3, as DNA: TGCGCCAGCCGGTTTAATGACAATGAGCAGTTCTTC.

This clonotype was seen a few times. This CDR3 is CASSQGPNGEQFF. In nucleotides, the CDR3 is TGCGCCAGCAGCCAAGGGCCCAATGGGGAGCAGTTCTTC. The rearrangement joins TRBV5-1 to TRBJ2-1, with no clear D. The V end was cut by 4 bases, the J end by 10 bases, with 15 bases between. Germline assignment: CDR1 SGHRS and CDR2 YFSETQ. CDR3 size: 13 residues.

J is TRBJ2-3 and V is TRBV29-1; D not certain. The CDR3 runs to 12 residues. Germline CDR1 is SQVTM and CDR2 is ANQGSEA. The germline V and J ends were trimmed by 6 bases and 1 base, with 8 bases remaining between them. Here the CDR3 DNA reads TGCAGCGTCGCCCTGGGCACAGATACGCAGTATTTT. As protein: CSVALGTDTQYF.